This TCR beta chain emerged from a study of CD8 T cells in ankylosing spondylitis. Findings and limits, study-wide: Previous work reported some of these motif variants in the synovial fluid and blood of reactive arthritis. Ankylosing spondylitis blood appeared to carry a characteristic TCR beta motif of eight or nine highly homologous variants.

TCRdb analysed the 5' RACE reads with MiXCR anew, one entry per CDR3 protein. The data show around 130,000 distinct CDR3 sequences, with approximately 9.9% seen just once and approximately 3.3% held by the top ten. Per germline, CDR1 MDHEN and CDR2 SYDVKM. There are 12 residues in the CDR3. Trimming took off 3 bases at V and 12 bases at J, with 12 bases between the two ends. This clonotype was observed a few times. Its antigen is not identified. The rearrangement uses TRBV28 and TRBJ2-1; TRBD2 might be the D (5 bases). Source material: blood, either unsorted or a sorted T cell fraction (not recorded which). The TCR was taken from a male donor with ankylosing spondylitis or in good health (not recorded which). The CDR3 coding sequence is TGTGCCAGCAGTTTGTCGGGAAGGTGGCAGTTCTTC. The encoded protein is CASSLSGRWQFF. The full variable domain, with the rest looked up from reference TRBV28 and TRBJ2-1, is DVKVTQSSRYLVKRTGEKVFLECVQDMDHENMFWYRQDPGLGLRLIYFSYDVKMKEKGDIPEGYSVSREKKERFSLILESASTNQTSMYLCASSLSGRWQFFGPGTRLTVL.